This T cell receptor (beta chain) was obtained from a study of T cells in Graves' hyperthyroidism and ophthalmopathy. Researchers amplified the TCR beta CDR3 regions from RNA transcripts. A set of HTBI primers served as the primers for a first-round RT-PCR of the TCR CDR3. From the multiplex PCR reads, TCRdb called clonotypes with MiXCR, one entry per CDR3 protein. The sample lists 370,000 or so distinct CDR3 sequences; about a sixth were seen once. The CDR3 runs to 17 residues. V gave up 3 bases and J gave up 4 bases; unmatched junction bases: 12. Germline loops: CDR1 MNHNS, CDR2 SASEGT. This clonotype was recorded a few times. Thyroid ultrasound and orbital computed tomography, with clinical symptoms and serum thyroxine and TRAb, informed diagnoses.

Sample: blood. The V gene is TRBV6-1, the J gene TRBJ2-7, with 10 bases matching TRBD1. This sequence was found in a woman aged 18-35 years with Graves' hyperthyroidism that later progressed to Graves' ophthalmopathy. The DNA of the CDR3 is TGTGCCAGCAGTGAGGGACAGGGGCATTTCTTCGGATACGAGCAGTACTTC. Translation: CASSEGQGHFFGYEQYF.